The clone carrying this T cell receptor (beta chain) was counted once. Its antigen is not identified. This entry is derived from a study of blood T cells in healthy people across ages. The study, taken as a whole, reports: Estimates based on one million T cells were treated as lower bounds.

Using a J-beta primer mix together with a sample-barcoded 5' primer, a second PCR was run for roughly 7 to 12 cycles. TCRdb re-analysed the 5' RACE reads in MiXCR, keeping a single row per CDR3 protein. Altogether around 780,000 distinct CDR3 sequences are present, about 61% being singletons, with the ten largest covering around 24%. The CDR3 loop spans 16 amino acids. V trimming: 5 bases; J trimming: 12 bases; junction bases outside the gene matches: 13. Germline CDR1 MGHDK, CDR2 SYGVNS. The chain is built from TRBV25-1 and TRBJ2-1; 13 bases map to TRBD2. This receptor was obtained from a man aged 40-49 years in good health. The sequencing input was blood. The CDR3 loop reads CASSQKGTSGESGQFF. CDR3 DNA sequence: TGTGCCAGCAGTCAAAAGGGGACTAGCGGGGAAAGTGGGCAGTTCTTC.